The 30 T cell receptor beta chains listed next were all sequenced from one sample in a study of T cells in women clearing cervical HPV infection. Some clones are missing from TCRdb's copy, which holds only in-frame ones; the method was immunoSEQ multiplex PCR. The sample includes 15,000 to 20,000 clones. Sequencing input: blood buffy coat. These receptors were obtained from a woman between 18 and 69 years old with a cervical HPV16 infection that either progressed to CIN3+ or cleared (not recorded which).

Of note for this clone: The CDR3 end lies 3 residues beyond the end of the read and is filled in from the germline J gene. V is TRBV20-1 and J is TRBJ1-5; 10 nucleotides align to TRBD1. The germline V gene has CDR1 DFQATT and CDR2 SNEGSKA (reference sequence). V shed 0 bases, J shed 7 bases, and the junction held 9 bases outside the gene matches. The CDR3 has 16 amino acids. The DNA read from the CDR3 is TGCAGTGCTAGAGAATTTGGACAGGGGGGCGGCCAGCCC. Protein sequence: CSAREFGQGGGQP. The full CDR3 protein reads CSAREFGQGGGQPQHF.

With respect to this clone: The CDR3 end falls 3 residues outside the read, so it is completed with the germline J gene. The chain couples TRBV28 to TRBJ2-3; 14 nucleotides line up with TRBD2. Per the germline V gene, CDR1 is MDHEN and CDR2 is SYDVKM. The J segment lost 8 bases and the V segment lost 4 bases, leaving 5 bases of the junction unmatched. The CDR3 has 15 amino acids. CDR3 protein: CASSSPGLAGVTQYF. CDR3 bases read: TGTGCCAGCAGTTCCCCGGGACTAGCGGGGGTTACG.

Concerning this clone: Read data end 3 residues before the CDR3 end; the end is taken from the germline J gene. The rearrangement uses TRBV5-6 and TRBJ1-5; unclear D gene. From germline, CDR1 is SGHDT and CDR2 YYEEEE. CDR3 size: 13 residues. V dropped 0 bases and J dropped 5 bases, with 6 bases sitting between them. The sequenced part of the CDR3 DNA is TGTGCCAGCAGCTTGGGCCAGTATCAGCCC. Translated: CASSLGQYQP. The entire CDR3 reads CASSLGQYQPQHF.

As to this clone: The read terminates 3 residues ahead of where the CDR3 ends, so the germline J gene completes it. V is TRBV12-3 or TRBV12-4 and J is TRBJ2-1; a possible D gene is TRBD1 (6 bases). V was pared by 7 bases and J by 6 bases, with 16 bases between. The CDR3 totals 14 residues. CDR3 region: CASNNLGAGNEQFF. The sequenced part of the CDR3 DNA is TGTGCCAGCAATAACTTGGGGGCAGGCAATGAG.

In regard to this clone: With the read ending 3 residues before the CDR3 end, the germline J gene is used to fill in that end. The V call is TRBV7-8, the J call TRBJ2-7; D is ambiguous. The germline gives CDR1 SGHVS, CDR2 FQNEAQ. The CDR3 has 11 residues. The V and J ends lost 4 bases and 6 bases respectively, with 7 bases between them. Here the CDR3 reads CASSSSSEQYF. CDR3 DNA, as far as it was read: TGTGCCAGCAGCTCCTCGTCCGAG.

The sequenced part of the CDR3 DNA is TGTGCCATCAGTGAAGATTTAGGGACAGGGGGTTCGGTGGGCTATGGC. This codes for CAISEDLGTGGSVGYG. The whole CDR3 is CAISEDLGTGGSVGYGYTF. The chain couples TRBV10-3 to TRBJ1-2; TRBD1 agrees at 11 bases. The read falls 3 residues short of the CDR3 end, and the missing part is taken from the germline J gene. Germline trimming cut 3 bases from V and 4 bases from J; bases unmatched to any gene: 16. This CDR3 spans 19 amino acids. Germline CDR1 and CDR2: ENHRY and SYGVKD.

About this clone itself: The observed sequence ends 3 residues before the CDR3 terminus, with the missing tail filled in from the germline J gene. The chain couples TRBV14 to TRBJ1-2; 8 nucleotides match TRBD1. This CDR3 has 13 residues. V shed 5 bases, J shed 7 bases, and the junction held 6 bases outside the gene matches. Germline loops: CDR1 SGHDN, CDR2 FVKESK. The CDR3 protein is CASSFGQGRGYTF. Partial CDR3 DNA: TGTGCCAGCAGCTTTGGACAGGGTCGTGGC.

A word on this clone: Read sequence stops 3 residues before the CDR3 end, and the germline J gene provides the missing end. The gene calls are TRBV6-1 and TRBJ2-7; TRBD1 agrees at 7 bases. The CDR3 is 13 residues long. Trimming took 3 bases from V and 6 from J; bases not matched to a gene: 5. Germline CDR1 is MNHNS and CDR2 is SASEGT. CDR3 residues: CASSEQTGPEQYF. The DNA read from the CDR3 is TGTGCCAGCAGTGAGCAGACAGGGCCCGAG.

As regards this clone: The read terminates 3 residues ahead of where the CDR3 ends, so the germline J gene completes it. The rearrangement joins TRBV19 to TRBJ2-3; TRBD2 aligns across 7 bases. CDR3 length: 13 residues. Germline CDR1 and CDR2: LNHDA and SQIVND (reference sequence). V shed 6 bases and J 3 bases; nucleotides not matched to a gene: 3. CDR3 DNA (partial): TGTGCCAGTAGGTGGGAGGGGACAGATACG. Its protein product is CASRWEGTDT. The whole CDR3 is CASRWEGTDTQYF.

About this clone: The CDR3 end falls 3 residues outside the read, so it is completed with the germline J gene. The chain uses TRBV30 and TRBJ2-3; D remains ambiguous. Germline values: CDR1 GTSNPN, CDR2 SVGIG (reference sequence). This CDR3 is built from 14 residues. Incomplete CDR3 DNA: TGTGCCTGGAGTCGGCCAGGTTGGAATCAGCCG. This sequence encodes CAWSRPGWNQP. In full, the CDR3 reads CAWSRPGWNQPQYF.

A word on this clone: The read terminates 3 residues ahead of where the CDR3 ends, so the germline J gene completes it. The chain recombines TRBV7-2 with TRBJ2-7; TRBD1 agrees at 11 bases. J lost 6 bases, V lost 5 bases, and 6 bases had no gene match. Germline V gene sequence: CDR1 SGHTA, CDR2 FQGNSA. The CDR3 has 14 amino acids. CDR3 bases read: TGTGCCAGCAGCCCTCGGACAGGGGGCGCCGAG. This translates into CASSPRTGGAE. The whole CDR3 sequence reads CASSPRTGGAEQYF.

Comment on this clone: The read ends 3 residues shy of where the CDR3 ends; the end is completed using the germline J gene. The chain employs TRBV9 and TRBJ2-3, with 7 bases matching TRBD1. V gave up 0 bases and J gave up 6 bases; unmatched junction bases: 7. Per germline, CDR1 SGDLS and CDR2 YYNGEE. This CDR3 is 15 amino acids long. CDR3: CASSVVGQLGDTQYF. The sequenced part of the CDR3 DNA is TGTGCCAGCAGCGTAGTGGGACAGTTGGGCGATACG.

On this clone itself: The CDR3 end is not reached by the read, which stops 3 residues before it; the germline J gene fills it in. The chain combines TRBV14 with TRBJ2-7; TRBD1 matches at 8 bases. V was clipped by 2 bases and J by 5 bases; unmatched bases: 8. The CDR3 loop spans 15 amino acids. CDR1 is SGHDN, CDR2 FVKESK, per germline. CDR3 bases read: TGTGCCAGCAGCCAAAAGAGGACAGGGCTGAACGAG. Protein product: CASSQKRTGLNE. In full, the CDR3 is CASSQKRTGLNEQYF.

Regarding this clone: The read finishes 3 residues shy of the CDR3 end, and the germline J gene is used to complete it. The J gene is TRBJ2-1, the V gene TRBV6-1, with TRBD1 matching over 9 bases. In germline, CDR1 is MNHNS, CDR2 SASEGT. V shed 3 bases and J 1 base; nucleotides not matched to a gene: 1. CDR3 length equals 15 residues. The CDR3 loop is CASSETGGSYNEQFF. The sequenced CDR3 bases are TGTGCCAGCAGTGAGACAGGGGGGTCCTACAATGAG.

A remark on this clone: The read falls 3 residues short of the CDR3 end, and the missing part is taken from the germline J gene. The rearrangement links TRBV5-1 to TRBJ1-1; TRBD1 might be the D (6 bases). Per the germline V gene, CDR1 is SGHRS and CDR2 is YFSETQ. The CDR3 consists of 15 residues. Trimming removed 1 base at V and 4 bases at J, with 14 bases between. The chain's CDR3 is CASSLRFGRGTEAFF. The covered CDR3 bases are TGCGCCAGCAGCTTGCGGTTCGGCAGGGGCACTGAA.

To note about this clone: The read terminates 3 residues ahead of where the CDR3 ends, so the germline J gene completes it. The chain combines TRBV18 with TRBJ1-2, with D unresolved. CDR1 is KGHSH and CDR2 is LQKENI in the germline V gene. The CDR3 runs 14 residues. The DNA read from the CDR3 is TGTGCCAGCTCCCCAAAGGGCCAACTCTACGAC. It encodes CASSPKGQLYD. The full CDR3 reads CASSPKGQLYDYTF.

Concerning this clone: The CDR3 goes on 3 residues after the read ends, and that part is filled in from the germline J gene. The chain recombines TRBV18 with TRBJ1-4; TRBD1 aligns across 9 bases. Germline V gene sequence: CDR1 KGHSH, CDR2 LQKENI. Losses at the gene ends were 3 bases for V and 8 bases for J; bases not matched to a gene: 4. This CDR3 has 14 amino acids. This CDR3 reads CASSPPGQGEKLFF. The CDR3 DNA, read in part, is TGTGCCAGCTCACCGCCGGGACAGGGAGAAAAA.

Remarks on this clone: The read terminates 3 residues ahead of where the CDR3 ends, so the germline J gene completes it. This chain connects TRBV29-1 to TRBJ1-1, with a possible D match to TRBD1 (6 bases). CDR1 is SQVTM and CDR2 is ANQGSEA in the germline V gene. The V and J ends lost 6 bases and 0 bases respectively, with 17 bases between them. The CDR3 consists of 15 residues. The CDR3 region is CSVIGTGSLNTEAFF. The DNA read from the CDR3 is TGCAGCGTCATTGGTACAGGGAGCTTGAACACTGAA.

Concerning this clone: Read coverage stops 3 residues before the CDR3 terminus; the germline J gene supplies the remainder. The chain is built from TRBV6-2 or TRBV6-3 and TRBJ2-2; D not certain. Deletions cut 0 bases from V and 4 bases from J, with 12 bases between. Germline CDR1 reads MNHEY; CDR2 reads SVGEGT. The CDR3 consists of 16 residues. The CDR3 sequence is CASSYSSGLGTGELFF. The sequenced part of the CDR3 DNA is TGTGCCAGCAGTTACTCGTCTGGGCTTGGCACCGGGGAG.

As concerns this clone: The read comes to an end 3 residues before the CDR3 does, leaving the germline J gene to fill in the end. The V and J genes are TRBV6-2 or TRBV6-3 and TRBJ1-1; 9 bases are shared with TRBD1. Germline CDR1 MNHEY, CDR2 SVGEGT. This CDR3 has 17 amino acids. V trimming: 4 bases; J trimming: 2 bases; junction bases outside the gene matches: 11. CDR3 bases read: TGTGCCAGCAGTTCTACTGCCACAGGGGGCCTCAACACTGAA. This gives the protein CASSSTATGGLNTE. The entire CDR3 is CASSSTATGGLNTEAFF.

With regard to this clone: The observed sequence ends 3 residues before the CDR3 terminus, with the missing tail filled in from the germline J gene. V usage is TRBV6-2 or TRBV6-3 and J usage is TRBJ2-3, with D hard to call. Germline loops: CDR1 MNHEY, CDR2 SVGEGT. The CDR3 is made up of 13 amino acids. The covered CDR3 bases are TGTGCCAGTTACAAGGGCCGTCAAGAGACG. It specifies CASYKGRQET. In full, the CDR3 reads CASYKGRQETQYF.

Worth noting for this clone: The CDR3 is cut off 3 residues early in the read; its end comes from the germline J gene. V usage is TRBV20-1 and J usage is TRBJ1-2; unclear D gene. Germline CDR1 and CDR2: DFQATT and SNEGSKA (reference sequence). The CDR3 consists of 14 residues. CDR3 in amino acids: CSARDLAIPHAYTF. CDR3 DNA (partial): TGCAGTGCTAGAGATCTAGCTATTCCGCACGCC.

For this clone: Sequencing ends 3 residues short of the CDR3 end; the germline J gene provides the rest. The chain is built from TRBV19 and TRBJ2-3, with 10 bases fitting TRBD2. CDR1 is LNHDA, CDR2 SQIVND, per germline (reference sequence). V dropped 3 bases and J dropped 7; count of bases not matched to a gene: 16. The CDR3 length is 18 residues. The sequenced part of the CDR3 DNA is TGTGCCAGTAGTATTATGGTAGGGAGCGGGGGGGCGGACCATACG. Translation: CASSIMVGSGGADHT. In full, the CDR3 reads CASSIMVGSGGADHTQYF.

Comment on this clone: The CDR3 is cut off 3 residues early in the read; its end comes from the germline J gene. This chain joins TRBV9 and TRBJ2-7; maybe TRBD2 (6 bases). The germline gives CDR1 SGDLS, CDR2 YYNGEE. The ends were cut back, 3 bases at V and 2 bases at J, with 9 bases in the middle. This CDR3 region has 13 residues. CDR3 loop: CASSGGVTYEQYF. The covered CDR3 bases are TGTGCCAGCAGCGGCGGGGTGACCTACGAG.

Of note for this clone: The observed sequence ends 3 residues before the CDR3 terminus, with the missing tail filled in from the germline J gene. This sequence joins TRBV30 and TRBJ2-3, with 10 bases matching TRBD1. Germline CDR1 GTSNPN, CDR2 SVGIG (reference sequence). V shed 2 bases and J 2 bases; nucleotides not matched to a gene: 4. The CDR3 has 15 amino acids. The part of the CDR3 DNA that was read is TGTGCCTGGAGTTCGGGACAGGGGAACACAGATACG. Translation: CAWSSGQGNTDT. The full CDR3 protein is CAWSSGQGNTDTQYF. Together with reference TRBV30 and TRBJ2-3, the CDR3 gives the full variable domain: SQTIHQWPATLVQPVGSPLSLECTVEGTSNPNLYWYRQAAGRGLQLLFYSVGIGQISSEVPQNLSASRPQDRQFILSSKKLLLSDSGFYLCAWSSGQGNTDTQYFGPGTRLTVL.

Regarding this clone: The CDR3 is cut off 3 residues early in the read; its end comes from the germline J gene. Other DNA sequences within the sample encode an identical CDR3. The V and J genes are TRBV7-9 and TRBJ2-3; D is undetermined. V was pared by 4 bases and J by 5 bases, with 7 bases between. Germline loops: CDR1 SEHNR, CDR2 FQNEAQ (reference sequence). CDR3 length: 12 residues. The sequenced CDR3 bases are TGTGCCAGCAGCTCGCGCGGAGATACG. Translated, it gives CASSSRGDT. The CDR3, in full, reads CASSSRGDTQYF. The full variable domain, with the rest looked up from reference TRBV7-9 and TRBJ2-3, is DTGVSQNPRHKITKRGQNVTFRCDPISEHNRLYWYRQTLGQGPEFLTYFQNEAQLEKSRLLSDRFSAERPKGSFSTLEIQRTEQGDSAMYLCASSSRGDTQYFGPGTRLTVL.

A word on this clone: The read finishes 3 residues shy of the CDR3 end, and the germline J gene is used to complete it. The V and J genes are TRBV12-3 or TRBV12-4 and TRBJ2-3; maybe TRBD1 (5 bases). With 2 bases removed from V and 2 bases from J, the gap between germline ends came to 8 bases. There are 14 residues in the CDR3. The covered CDR3 bases are TGTGCCAGCAGTTTACCAGGGTACACAGATACG. Protein sequence: CASSLPGYTDT. The whole CDR3 protein reads CASSLPGYTDTQYF.

This clone registers medium-sized by frequency. The read gets to within 3 residues of the CDR3 end, and the germline J gene fills in the rest. V and J are TRBV10-1 and TRBJ1-4; D perhaps matches TRBD1 (6 bases). CDR3 length: 14 amino acids. Trimming cost V 2 bases and J 8 bases, with 12 bases left between them. Germline loops: CDR1 WNHNN, CDR2 SYGVQD (reference sequence). The CDR3 region is CASSEAGAGEKLFF. Incomplete CDR3 DNA: TGCGCCAGCAGTGAGGCGGGGGCTGGAGAAAAA.

In regard to this clone: The sequence runs out 3 residues before the end of the CDR3; the remainder is reconstructed from the germline J gene. The chain recombines TRBV7-3 with TRBJ2-3; D unresolved. Per the germline V gene, CDR1 is SGHTA and CDR2 is FQGTGA. The CDR3 has 13 amino acids. Trimming cost V 5 bases and J 4 bases, with 10 bases left between them. CDR3 region: CASSRIRADTQYF. The sequenced CDR3 bases are TGTGCCAGCAGCAGGATAAGGGCAGATACG.

Points on this clone: Read data end 3 residues before the CDR3 end; the end is taken from the germline J gene. The chain links TRBV7-9 to TRBJ1-2, with TRBD1 matching over 8 bases. The junction had 9 bases not matched to a gene; V was cut back by 5 bases and J by 4 bases. The CDR3 runs to 15 residues. Germline V lookup: CDR1 SEHNR, CDR2 FQNEAQ (reference sequence). The CDR3 protein is CASSAAGTGSYGYTF. CDR3 DNA (partial): TGTGCCAGCAGCGCCGCCGGGACAGGCTCCTATGGC.